The clone carrying this T cell receptor beta chain appeared a few times. This sample stems from a study of patients and donors after allogeneic stem cell transplantation. Germline assignment: CDR1 SNHLY and CDR2 FYNNEI. The CDR3 spans 13 residues. V lost 8 bases and J lost 5, with 15 bases in between. TCRdb itself ran the RT-PCR reads through MiXCR, one entry per CDR3 protein. The repertoire holds about 200,000 distinct CDR3 sequences, with roughly 40% as singletons. This rearrangement joins TRBV2 to TRBJ1-2, with a tentative D call TRBD1 (5 bases). The receptor comes from a human donor who was either an allogeneic HSCT recipient or a stem cell or donor lymphocyte infusion donor (not recorded which). It is not recorded whose cells these are; they may come from a transplant donor. The sequenced sample consisted of blood, either unsorted or a sorted T cell fraction (not recorded which). The CDR3 bases are TGTGCCAGCGGGGCTACAACCATTTATGGCTACACCTTC. It specifies CASGATTIYGYTF.